Following are 2 T cell receptor beta chains from one sample sequenced in a study of OX40 agonist ivuxolimab in advanced cancers. TCRdb's table, derived via immunoSEQ multiplex PCR, lists solely in-frame clones and lacks some. Counted here are some 97,000 clones, approximately 90% occurring once; the ten biggest clones make up around 0.16%. Sequencing used CD4+ or CD8+ T cells sorted from blood, obtained in a trial of the OX40 agonist ivuxolimab. The source of these receptors is an adult with an advanced solid tumor such as melanoma, head and neck, liver or kidney cancer.

J is TRBJ1-1 and V is TRBV5-1; D might be TRBD1 (5 bases). The germline gives CDR1 SGHRS, CDR2 YFSETQ. The CDR3 is 15 residues long. Trimming shortened V by 0 bases and J by 5 bases, and 14 bases separated the two germline ends. In DNA, the CDR3 is TGCGCCAGCAGCTTGGATCGGGGGAGCAGGACTGAAGCTTTCTTT. Residues: CASSLDRGSRTEAFF. Variable domain in full (rest from reference TRBV5-1 and TRBJ1-1): KAGVTQTPRYLIKTRGQQVTLSCSPISGHRSVSWYQQTPGQGLQFLFEYFSETQRNKGNFPGRFSGRQFSNSRSEMNVSTLELGDSALYLCASSLDRGSRTEAFFGQGTRLTVV.

The chain links TRBV27 to TRBJ1-6; no clear D gene. CDR1 MNHEY and CDR2 SMNVEV come from the germline V gene (reference sequence). Trimming cost V 3 bases and J 9 bases, with 12 bases left between them. CDR3 length: 14 residues. CDR3 DNA: TGTGCCAGCAGTTTTCATGGAGGTGGTTCACCCCTCCACTTT. Its protein is CASSFHGGGSPLHF.